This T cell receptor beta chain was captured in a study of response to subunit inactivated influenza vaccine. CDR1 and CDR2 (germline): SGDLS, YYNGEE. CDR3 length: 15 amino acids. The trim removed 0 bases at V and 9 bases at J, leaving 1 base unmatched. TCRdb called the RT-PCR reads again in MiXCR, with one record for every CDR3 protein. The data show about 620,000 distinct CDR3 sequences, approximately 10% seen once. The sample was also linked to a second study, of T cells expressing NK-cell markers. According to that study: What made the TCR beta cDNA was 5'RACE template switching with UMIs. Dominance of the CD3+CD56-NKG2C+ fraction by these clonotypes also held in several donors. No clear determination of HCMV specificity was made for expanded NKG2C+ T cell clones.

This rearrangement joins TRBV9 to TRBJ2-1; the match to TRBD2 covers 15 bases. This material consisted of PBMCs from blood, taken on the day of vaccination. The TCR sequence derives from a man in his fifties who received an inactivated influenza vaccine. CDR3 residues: CASSVGGLAGGEQFF. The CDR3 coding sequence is TGTGCCAGCAGCGTAGGGGGACTAGCGGGGGGTGAGCAGTTCTTC.